These 6 T cell receptor beta chains originate from one sample sequenced in a study of cytomegalovirus exposure and HLA in healthy donors. 13 Jbeta primers and 60 Vbeta primers were used for the PCR. Method: immunoSEQ multiplex PCR; TCRdb's copy keeps in-frame clones and lacks some. There are fewer than 150,000 clones in the sample; around 81% occur only once, and under 7.5% lies in the top ten. Sequencing input: PBMCs. The receptors shown here come from a man aged 40-49 years in good health and CMV-seropositive.

This rearrangement joins TRBV27 to TRBJ2-5; D is perhaps TRBD1 (6 bases). The CDR3 extends over 14 amino acids. The germline CDR1 and CDR2 sequences are MNHEY and SMNVEV (reference sequence). Trimming took 2 bases from V and 1 from J, leaving 8 bases between them. This CDR3 reads CASSLRQAQETQYF. The CDR3 DNA reads TGTGCCAGCAGTTTACGACAGGCCCAAGAGACCCAGTACTTC.

This chain connects TRBV5-1 to TRBJ1-1; D is possibly TRBD1 (5 bases). The germline V gene has CDR1 SGHRS and CDR2 YFSETQ. The CDR3 consists of 14 residues. V was cut by 4 bases and J by 3 bases, with 13 bases left in between. Here the CDR3 reads CASSVRDLDTEAFF. CDR3 coding DNA: TGCGCCAGCAGCGTCCGGGACTTAGACACTGAAGCTTTCTTT.

This clone was picked up one time. This chain uses TRBV4-2 with TRBJ1-2; possibly TRBD1 for D (6 bases). CDR3 size: 16 residues. The germline V gene has CDR1 LGHNA and CDR2 YNFKEQ. V was pared by 3 bases and J by 1 base, with 15 bases between. Written as DNA, the CDR3 is TGTGCCAGCAGCCAGGGGGCATGGGACGGTAACTATGGCTACACCTTC. Encoded protein: CASSQGAWDGNYGYTF.

The V and J genes are TRBV5-4 and TRBJ2-7, with 9 nucleotides matching TRBD1. V was clipped by 0 bases and J by 3 bases; unmatched bases: 1. Germline loops: CDR1 SGHNT, CDR2 YYREEE (reference sequence). The CDR3 covers 14 residues. CDR3 loop: CASSLDRGLYEQYF. CDR3 coding DNA: TGTGCCAGCAGCTTGGACAGGGGGCTCTACGAGCAGTACTTC.

V usage is TRBV9 and J usage is TRBJ2-2; D gene uncertain. The CDR3 is made up of 17 amino acids. Germline loops: CDR1 SGDLS, CDR2 YYNGEE. Trimming stripped 2 bases from V and 2 bases from J, with 16 bases between. In DNA, the CDR3 is TGTGCCAGCAGCGTCCCCAGCGCGAACCGAAACACCGGGGAGCTGTTTTTT. Translating it yields CASSVPSANRNTGELFF.

This chain connects TRBV6-1 to TRBJ2-5, with a possible D match to TRBD1 (6 bases). The CDR3 has 13 amino acids. V shed 6 bases and J shed 9 bases, with 17 bases lying between them. CDR1 and CDR2 (germline): MNHNS, SASEGT. This CDR3 is CASRLSSAGAQYF. The CDR3 bases are TGTGCCAGCAGACTCTCAAGCGCAGGGGCCCAGTACTTC.